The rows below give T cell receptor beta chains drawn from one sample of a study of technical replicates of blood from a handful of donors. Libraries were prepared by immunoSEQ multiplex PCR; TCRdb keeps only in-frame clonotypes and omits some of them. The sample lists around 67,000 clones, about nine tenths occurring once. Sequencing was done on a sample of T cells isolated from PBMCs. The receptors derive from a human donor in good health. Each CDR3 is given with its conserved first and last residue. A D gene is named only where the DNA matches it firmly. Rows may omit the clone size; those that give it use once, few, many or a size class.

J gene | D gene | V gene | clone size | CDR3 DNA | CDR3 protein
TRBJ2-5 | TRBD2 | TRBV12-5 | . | TGTGCTAGTGGTTTGGGTCCGGGACTAGCTGGGGAGACCCAGTACTTC | CASGLGPGLAGETQYF
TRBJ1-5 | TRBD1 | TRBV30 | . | TGTGCCTGGAGTGTACCCGGGACAGGGGGCAATCAGCCCCAGCATTTT | CAWSVPGTGGNQPQHF
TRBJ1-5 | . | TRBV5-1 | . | TGCGCCAGCAGCTTGGGGGGGCTGGGGCAGCCCCAGCATTTT | CASSLGGLGQPQHF
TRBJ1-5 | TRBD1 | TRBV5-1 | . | TGCGCCAGCAGTTCCGGGACAGGGGTAAGGGTATACAGCAATCAGCCCCAGCATTTT | CASSSGTGVRVYSNQPQHF
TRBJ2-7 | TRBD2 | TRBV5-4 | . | TGTGCCAGCAGCCCGGGAACAGCGGGAGGTACCTACGAGCAGTACTTC | CASSPGTAGGTYEQYF
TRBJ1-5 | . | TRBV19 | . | TGTGCCAGTAGTGCCGGACCAGGGATCTATAGCAATCAGCCCCAGCATTTT | CASSAGPGIYSNQPQHF
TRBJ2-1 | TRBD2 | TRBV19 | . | TGTGCCAGTAGCCCGCGGAGGCGGGAGGTCCACAATGAGCAGTTCTTC | CASSPRRREVHNEQFF
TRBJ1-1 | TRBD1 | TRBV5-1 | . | TGCGCCAGCAGCGCGGACGGACAGGGGGTACCAAACACTGAAGCTTTCTTT | CASSADGQGVPNTEAFF
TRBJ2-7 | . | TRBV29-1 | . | TGCAGCGTTGAACTTCGGGGGAGACCCTACGAGCAGTACTTC | CSVELRGRPYEQYF
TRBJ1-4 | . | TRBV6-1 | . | TGTGCCAGCAGTGAAGCGCTTGGGGGGGGAAATGAAAAACTGTTTTTT | CASSEALGGGNEKLFF
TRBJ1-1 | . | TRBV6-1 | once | TGTGCCAGCAGCAGGATTGAAGCTTTCTTT | CASSRIEAFF
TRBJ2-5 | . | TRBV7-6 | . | TGTGCCAGCAGCTTAGCTCCAGGGTTCCAAGAGACCCAGTACTTC | CASSLAPGFQETQYF
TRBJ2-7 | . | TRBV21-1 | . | TGTGCCAGCAGCAAAGCGCCGCATAGGAGCGCCCGCCCCTACGAGCAGTACTTC | CASSKAPHRSARPYEQYF
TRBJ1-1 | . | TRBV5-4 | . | TGTGCCAGCAGCATGAGCCCCGGGAGGAACACTGAAGCTTTCTTT | CASSMSPGRNTEAFF
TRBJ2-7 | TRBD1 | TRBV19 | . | TGTGCCAGTAGTCCTGGGACAGCTTTCTCCTACGAGCAGTACTTC | CASSPGTAFSYEQYF
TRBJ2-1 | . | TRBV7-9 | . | TGTGCCAGCAGCTTGGGGGGGCTAGTCTCCTACAATGAGCAGTTCTTC | CASSLGGLVSYNEQFF
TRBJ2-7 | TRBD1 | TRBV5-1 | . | TGCGCCAGCAGTCCCGGGACAGGGGTGGGGGAGCAGTACTTC | CASSPGTGVGEQYF
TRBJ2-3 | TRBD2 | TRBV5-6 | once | TGTGCCAGCAGGCAGCTCGGAACTAGCGGGAGTTGGGATACGCAGTATTTT | CASRQLGTSGSWDTQYF
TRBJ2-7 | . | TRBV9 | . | TGTGCCAGCAGCGCAGGGGTTTCCTACGAGCAGTACTTC | CASSAGVSYEQYF
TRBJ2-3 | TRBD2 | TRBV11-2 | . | TGTGCCAGCAGCTTGCGACTAGCGGGAGGAGTGTCAGATACGCAGTATTTT | CASSLRLAGGVSDTQYF
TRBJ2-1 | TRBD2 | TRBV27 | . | TGTGCCAGCAGTTATCCTAGCGGAGGCTACAATGAGCAGTTCTTC | CASSYPSGGYNEQFF
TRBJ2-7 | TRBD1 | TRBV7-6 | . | TGTGCCAGCAGCCGGGACAGGCGCTACGAGCAGTACTTC | CASSRDRRYEQYF
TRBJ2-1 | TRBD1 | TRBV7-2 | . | TGTGCCAGCAGCTTAGTGGGGACAGGGGGCTGGAATGAGCAGTTCTTC | CASSLVGTGGWNEQFF
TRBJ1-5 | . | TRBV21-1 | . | TGTGCCAGCACCAATCCCCGGGGAATCAAACAGCCCCAGCATTTT | CASTNPRGIKQPQHF
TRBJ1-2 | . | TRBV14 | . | TGTGCCAGCAGCCAAGATTGGATACGGGACACGAACTATGGCTACACCTTC | CASSQDWIRDTNYGYTF
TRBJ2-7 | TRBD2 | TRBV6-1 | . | TGTGCCAGCAGTGAAGGGGGAGGGCCAAAAGACGAGCAGTACTTC | CASSEGGGPKDEQYF
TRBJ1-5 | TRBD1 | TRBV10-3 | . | TGTGCCATCAGTGACTTTGGGACAGGGGCTTTCAATCAGCCCCAGCATTTT | CAISDFGTGAFNQPQHF
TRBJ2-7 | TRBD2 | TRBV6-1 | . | TGTGCCAGCAGGGGAGGGGTGTCGTACTCCGAGCAGTACTTC | CASRGGVSYSEQYF
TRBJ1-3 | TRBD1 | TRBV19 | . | TGTGCCAGTAGTGAAACAGGGGCTAGAAACACCATATATTTT | CASSETGARNTIYF
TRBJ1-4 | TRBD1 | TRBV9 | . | TGTGCCAGCAGCGCCAGGGGGAAGGGGACTAATGAAAAACTGTTTTTT | CASSARGKGTNEKLFF
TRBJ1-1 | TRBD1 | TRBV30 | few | TGTGCCTGGAGTGAGACAGGGCAAATCCTAAATAGAGCTTTCTTT | CAWSETGQILNRAFF
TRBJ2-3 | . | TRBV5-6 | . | TGTGCCAGCAGCTTGCTTAGTGAATTGGATACGCAGTATTTT | CASSLLSELDTQYF
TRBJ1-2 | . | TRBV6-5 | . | TGTGCCAGCAGTTACAGAACGAGTAACTATGGCTACACCTTC | CASSYRTSNYGYTF
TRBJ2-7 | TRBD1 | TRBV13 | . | TGTGCCAGCAGTTCCGGGACAGGGGACTACGAGCAGTACTTC | CASSSGTGDYEQYF
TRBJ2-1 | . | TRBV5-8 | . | TGTGCCAGCAGCTTGGAGGGGCAGGGGTGGTCCTACAATGAGCAGTTCTTC | CASSLEGQGWSYNEQFF
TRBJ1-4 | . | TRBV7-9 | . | TGTGCCAGCACTATGACAGCCACTAATGAAAAACTGTTTTTT | CASTMTATNEKLFF
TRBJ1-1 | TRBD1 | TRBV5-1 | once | TGCGCCAGCAGCGCTTACGGACAGGGGTTGGTGTACACTGAAGCTTTCTTT | CASSAYGQGLVYTEAFF
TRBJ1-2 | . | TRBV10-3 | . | TGTGCCATCAGTATGGACACGAACTGGGACTACACCTTC | CAISMDTNWDYTF
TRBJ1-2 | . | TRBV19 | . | TGTGCCAGTAGTCCGGGACTCGTAAGGGGAGGCTACACCTTC | CASSPGLVRGGYTF
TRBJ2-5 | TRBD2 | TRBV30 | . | TGTGCCTGGAGTGCACCAACTAGCGGGAGTAAGACCCAGTACTTC | CAWSAPTSGSKTQYF
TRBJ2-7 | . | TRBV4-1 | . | TGCGCCAGCAGCCAAGCGGCTATACAGAGTTCGAACTACGAGCAGTACTTC | CASSQAAIQSSNYEQYF
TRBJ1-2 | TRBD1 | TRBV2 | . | TGTGCCAGCAGTGAAGGTGCATACAGGGGGAATGGCTACACCTTC | CASSEGAYRGNGYTF
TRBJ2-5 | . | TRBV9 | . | TGTGCCAGCAGCGTTGGGCAGGCCGGCTGGGAGACCCAGTACTTC | CASSVGQAGWETQYF
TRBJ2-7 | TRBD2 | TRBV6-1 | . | TGTGCCAGCAGACTAGCTAGCGGGAAGGGGCACGAGCAGTACTTC | CASRLASGKGHEQYF
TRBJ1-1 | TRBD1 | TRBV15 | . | TGTGCCACCAGCCCAGCAACAGGGGCCGAAGCTTTCTTT | CATSPATGAEAFF
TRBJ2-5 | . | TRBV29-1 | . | TGCAGCGTTGAAATCAGGGTAGGGACCCAGTACTTC | CSVEIRVGTQYF
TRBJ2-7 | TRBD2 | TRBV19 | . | TGTGCCAGTAGTATCGTGGGACCGGGACTAGTATCCTACGAGCAGTACTTC | CASSIVGPGLVSYEQYF
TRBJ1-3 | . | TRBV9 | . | TGTGCCAGCAACCAACGGGGGGATGGAAACACCATATATTTT | CASNQRGDGNTIYF
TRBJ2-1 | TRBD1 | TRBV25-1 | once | TGTGCCAGCAGTGATAGATTAACCGGGACAGGTTACAATGAGCAGTTCTTC | CASSDRLTGTGYNEQFF